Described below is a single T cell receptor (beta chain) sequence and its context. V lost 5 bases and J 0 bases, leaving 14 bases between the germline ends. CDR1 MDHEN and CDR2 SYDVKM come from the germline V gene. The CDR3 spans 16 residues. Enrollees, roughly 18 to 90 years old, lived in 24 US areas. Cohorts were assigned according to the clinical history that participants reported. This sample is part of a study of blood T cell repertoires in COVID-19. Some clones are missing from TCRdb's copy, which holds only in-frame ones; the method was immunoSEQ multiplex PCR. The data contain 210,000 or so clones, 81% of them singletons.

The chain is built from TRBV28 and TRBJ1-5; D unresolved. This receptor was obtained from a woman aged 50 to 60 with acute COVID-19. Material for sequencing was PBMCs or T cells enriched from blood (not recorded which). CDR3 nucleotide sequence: TGTGCCAGCAGTCCCACGAGCCACCTTAGCAATCAGCCCCAGCATTTT. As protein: CASSPTSHLSNQPQHF.